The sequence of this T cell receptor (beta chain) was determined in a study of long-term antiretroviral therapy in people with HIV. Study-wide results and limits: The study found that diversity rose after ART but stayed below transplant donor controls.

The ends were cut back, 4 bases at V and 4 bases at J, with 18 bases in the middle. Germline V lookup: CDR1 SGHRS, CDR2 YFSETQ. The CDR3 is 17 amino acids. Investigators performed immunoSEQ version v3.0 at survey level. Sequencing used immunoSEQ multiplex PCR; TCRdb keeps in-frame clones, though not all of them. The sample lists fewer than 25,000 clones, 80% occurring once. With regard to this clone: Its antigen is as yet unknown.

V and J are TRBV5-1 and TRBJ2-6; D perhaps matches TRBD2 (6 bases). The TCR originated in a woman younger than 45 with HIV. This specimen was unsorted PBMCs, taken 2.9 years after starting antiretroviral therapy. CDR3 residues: CASSLTSPSSGANVLTF. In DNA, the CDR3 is TGCGCCAGCAGCCTGACTAGTCCGTCTTCAGGGGCCAACGTCCTGACTTTC.